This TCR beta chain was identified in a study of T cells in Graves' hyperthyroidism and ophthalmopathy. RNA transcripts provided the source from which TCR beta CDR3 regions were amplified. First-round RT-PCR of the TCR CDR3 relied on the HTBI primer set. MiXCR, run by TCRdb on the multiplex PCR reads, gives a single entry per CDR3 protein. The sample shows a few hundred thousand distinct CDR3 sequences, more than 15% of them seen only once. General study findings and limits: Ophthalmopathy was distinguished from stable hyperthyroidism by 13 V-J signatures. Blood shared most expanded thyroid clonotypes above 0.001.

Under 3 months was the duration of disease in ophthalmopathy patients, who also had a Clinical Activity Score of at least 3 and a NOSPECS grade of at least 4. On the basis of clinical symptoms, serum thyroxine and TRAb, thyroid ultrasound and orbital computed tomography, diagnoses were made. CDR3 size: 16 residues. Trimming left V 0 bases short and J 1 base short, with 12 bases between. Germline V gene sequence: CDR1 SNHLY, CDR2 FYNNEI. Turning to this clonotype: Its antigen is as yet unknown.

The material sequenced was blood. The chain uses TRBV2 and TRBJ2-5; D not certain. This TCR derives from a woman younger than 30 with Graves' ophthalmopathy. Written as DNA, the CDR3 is TGTGCCAGCAGTGAAGCGAGACCGCTTCCCCAAGAGACCCAGTACTTC. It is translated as CASSEARPLPQETQYF.